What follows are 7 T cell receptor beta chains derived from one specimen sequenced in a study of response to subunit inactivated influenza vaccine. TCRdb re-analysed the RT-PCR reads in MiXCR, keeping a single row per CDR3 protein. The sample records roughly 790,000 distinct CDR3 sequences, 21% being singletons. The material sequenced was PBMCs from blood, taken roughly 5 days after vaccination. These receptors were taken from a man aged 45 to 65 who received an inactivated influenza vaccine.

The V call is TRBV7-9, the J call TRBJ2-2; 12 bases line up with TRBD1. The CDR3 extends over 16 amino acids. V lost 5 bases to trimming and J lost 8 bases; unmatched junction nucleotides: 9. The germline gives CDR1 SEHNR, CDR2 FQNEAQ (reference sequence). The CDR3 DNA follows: TGTGCCAGCAGCAACCGGGACAGGGGGCTCATGGGGGAGCTGTTTTTT. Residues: CASSNRDRGLMGELFF.

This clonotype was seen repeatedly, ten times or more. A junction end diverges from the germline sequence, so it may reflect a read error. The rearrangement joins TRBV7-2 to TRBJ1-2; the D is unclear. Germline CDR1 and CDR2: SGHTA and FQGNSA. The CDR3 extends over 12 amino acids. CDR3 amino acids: CASSLTNYGYTF. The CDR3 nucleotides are TGCGCCAGCAGCTTGACTAACTATGGCTACACCTTC.

The CDR3 region has the DNA TGTGCCAGCAGTCCTACTTCCGCGGGTCAGCCCCAGCATTTT. Encoded protein: CASSPTSAGQPQHF. This sequence joins TRBV12-3 or TRBV12-4 and TRBJ1-5; D is unresolved. The CDR3 sequence is 14 residues long. Trimming left V 5 bases short and J 6 bases short, with 14 bases between.

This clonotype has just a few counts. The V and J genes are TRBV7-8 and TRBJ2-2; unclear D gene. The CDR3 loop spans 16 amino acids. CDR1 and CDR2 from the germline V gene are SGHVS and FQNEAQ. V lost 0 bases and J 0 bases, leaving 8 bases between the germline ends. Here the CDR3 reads CASSLARTSNTGELFF. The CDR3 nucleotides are TGTGCCAGCAGCTTAGCGAGGACCTCGAACACCGGGGAGCTGTTTTTT.

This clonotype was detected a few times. The CDR3 reads CATSRAGAGANVLTF. The CDR3 DNA is TGTGCCACCAGCAGAGCAGGAGCTGGGGCCAACGTCCTGACTTTC. The V call is TRBV15, the J call TRBJ2-6; D uncertain. The CDR3 extends over 15 amino acids. Trimming left V 1 base short and J 2 bases short, with 6 bases between. CDR1 is LNHNV and CDR2 is YYDKDF in the germline V gene (reference sequence).

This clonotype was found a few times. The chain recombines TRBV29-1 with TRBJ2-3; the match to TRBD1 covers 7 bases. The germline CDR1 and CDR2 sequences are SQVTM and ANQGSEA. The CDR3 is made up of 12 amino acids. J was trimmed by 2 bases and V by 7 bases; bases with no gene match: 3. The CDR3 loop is CSAGTVTDTQYF. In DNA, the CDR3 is TGCAGCGCCGGGACAGTCACAGATACGCAGTATTTT.

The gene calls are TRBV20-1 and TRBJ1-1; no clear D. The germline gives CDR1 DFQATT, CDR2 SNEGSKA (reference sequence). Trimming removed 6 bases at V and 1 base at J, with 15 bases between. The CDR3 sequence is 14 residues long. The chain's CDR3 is CSAQRGWENTEAFF. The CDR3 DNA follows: TGCAGTGCCCAACGTGGGTGGGAGAACACTGAAGCTTTCTTT.